The sample holds many counts of the clone carrying this TCR beta chain. CDR1 and CDR2 from the germline V gene are LGHNA and YSLEER. The V and J ends lost 2 bases and 5 bases respectively, with 10 bases between them. This CDR3 region has 15 residues. TCRdb re-called the 5' RACE reads with MiXCR, one entry per CDR3 protein. The sample consists of fewer than 85,000 distinct CDR3 sequences, 3.9% of them appearing once. The record originates from a study of neurological immune-mediated disorders. The unsorted libraries were made from 2 million PBMCs kept at -80 C. The chain combines TRBV4-3 with TRBJ1-6; possibly TRBD1 for D (6 bases). Sequenced sample: PBMCs. The TCR comes from a man in his thirties or forties with multiple sclerosis. Here the CDR3 DNA reads TGCGCCAGCAGCCAAAGGCAGGGGAATAATTCACCCCTCCACTTT. As protein: CASSQRQGNNSPLHF.